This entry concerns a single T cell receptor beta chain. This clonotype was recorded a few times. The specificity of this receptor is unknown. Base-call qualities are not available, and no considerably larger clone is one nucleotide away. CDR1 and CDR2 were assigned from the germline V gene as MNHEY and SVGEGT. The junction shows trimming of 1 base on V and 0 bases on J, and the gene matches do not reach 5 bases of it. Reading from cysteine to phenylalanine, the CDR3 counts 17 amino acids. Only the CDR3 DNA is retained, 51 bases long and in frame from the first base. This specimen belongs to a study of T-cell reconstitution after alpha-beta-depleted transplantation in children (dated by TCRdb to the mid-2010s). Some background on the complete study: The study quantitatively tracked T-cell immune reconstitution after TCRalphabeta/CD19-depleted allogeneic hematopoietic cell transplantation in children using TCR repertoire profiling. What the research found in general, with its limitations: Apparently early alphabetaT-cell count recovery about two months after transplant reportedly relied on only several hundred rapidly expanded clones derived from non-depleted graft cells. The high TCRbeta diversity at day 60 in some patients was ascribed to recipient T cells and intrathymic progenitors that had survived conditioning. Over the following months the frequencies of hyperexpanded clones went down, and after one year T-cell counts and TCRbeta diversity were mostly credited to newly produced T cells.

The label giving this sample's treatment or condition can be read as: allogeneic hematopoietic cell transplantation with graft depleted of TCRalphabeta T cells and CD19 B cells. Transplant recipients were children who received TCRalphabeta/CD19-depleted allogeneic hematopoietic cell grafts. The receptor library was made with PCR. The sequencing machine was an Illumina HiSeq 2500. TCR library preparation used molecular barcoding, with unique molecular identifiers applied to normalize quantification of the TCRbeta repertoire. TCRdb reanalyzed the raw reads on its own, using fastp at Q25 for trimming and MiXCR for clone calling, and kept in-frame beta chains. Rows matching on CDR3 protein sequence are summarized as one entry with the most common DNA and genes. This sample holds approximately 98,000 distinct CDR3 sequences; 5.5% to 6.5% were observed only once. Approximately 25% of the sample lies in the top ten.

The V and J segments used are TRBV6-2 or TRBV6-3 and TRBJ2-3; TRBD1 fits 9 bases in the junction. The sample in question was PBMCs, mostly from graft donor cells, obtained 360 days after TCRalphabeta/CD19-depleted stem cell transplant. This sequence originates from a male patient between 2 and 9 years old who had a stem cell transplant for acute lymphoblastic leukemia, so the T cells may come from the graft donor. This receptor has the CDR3 CASSYWTGVSSTDTQYF. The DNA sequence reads TGTGCCAGCAGTTACTGGACAGGGGTGTCTAGCACAGATACGCAGTATTTT.